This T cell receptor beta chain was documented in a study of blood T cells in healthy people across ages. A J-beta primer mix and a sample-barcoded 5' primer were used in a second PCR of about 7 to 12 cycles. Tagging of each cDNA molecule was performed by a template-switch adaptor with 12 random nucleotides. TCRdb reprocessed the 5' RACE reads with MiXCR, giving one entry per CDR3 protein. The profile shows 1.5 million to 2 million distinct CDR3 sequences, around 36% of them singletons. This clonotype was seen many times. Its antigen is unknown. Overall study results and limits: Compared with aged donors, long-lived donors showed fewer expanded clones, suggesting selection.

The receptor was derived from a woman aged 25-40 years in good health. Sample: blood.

The CDR3 loop reads CAITGGREDGYTF. The CDR3 DNA sequence: TGTGCCATCACCGGGGGACGGGAGGATGGCTACACCTTC. J is TRBJ1-2 and V is TRBV10-3, with D tentatively TRBD1 (5 bases). The ends were cut back, 7 bases at V and 6 bases at J, with 15 bases in the middle. Germline V gene lookup returns CDR1 ENHRY and CDR2 SYGVKD. CDR3 length: 13 amino acids.